Listed here is a single T cell receptor beta chain. Its antigen is not known. The V end lost 0 bases, the J end lost 9 bases, and 9 bases lay between the germline ends. Germline values: CDR1 LNHDA, CDR2 SQIVND (reference sequence). This CDR3 has 13 amino acids. This record belongs to a study of CD8+ T cells in alopecia areata. As for the study in general: Treatment with tofacitinib (6 to 18 months) was followed by 6 months off drug.

Reverse transcription of extracted RNA yielded cDNA, which provided the sequencing template. The repertoire was sequenced with immunoSEQ multiplex PCR; TCRdb's copy has only in-frame clones and lacks some. The sample lists some 180,000 clones, about 63% occurring once. General study points: Higher clonality than in normal scalp was seen in lesional scalp, especially alopecia totalis/universalis.

The chain has TRBV19 and TRBJ2-1; TRBD2 is a possible D gene (5 bases). This sequence was found in a human donor with alopecia areata. Sample: CD4+ T cells sorted from blood, taken at week 0. CDR3 in amino acids: CASSIDRGSEQFF. The CDR3 DNA is TGTGCCAGTAGTATAGATCGGGGTAGTGAGCAGTTCTTC.